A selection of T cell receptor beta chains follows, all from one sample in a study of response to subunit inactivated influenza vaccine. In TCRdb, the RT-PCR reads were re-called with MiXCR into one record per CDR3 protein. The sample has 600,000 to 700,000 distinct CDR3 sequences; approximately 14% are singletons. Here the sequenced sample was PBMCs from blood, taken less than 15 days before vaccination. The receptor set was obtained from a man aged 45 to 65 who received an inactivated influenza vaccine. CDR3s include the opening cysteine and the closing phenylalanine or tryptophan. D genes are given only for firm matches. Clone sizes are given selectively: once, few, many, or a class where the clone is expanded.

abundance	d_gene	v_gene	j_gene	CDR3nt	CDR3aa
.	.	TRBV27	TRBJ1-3	TGTGCCAGCAGTTCCCTCTCGACAGCCGGCTCTGGAAACACCATATATTTT	CASSSLSTAGSGNTIYF
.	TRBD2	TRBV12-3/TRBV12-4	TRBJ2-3	TGTGCCAGCAGTTTAGGCGCGGGAGGTGATACGCAGTATTTT	CASSLGAGGDTQYF
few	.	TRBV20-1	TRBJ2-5	TGCAGTGCTAGTAGTTTACGGGCCCACCAAAAGACCCAGTACTTC	CSASSLRAHQKTQYF
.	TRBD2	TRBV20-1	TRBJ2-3	TGCAGTGCTAGACTAGCGGGAGGCGGCGTGGGGACAGATACGCAGTATTTT	CSARLAGGGVGTDTQYF
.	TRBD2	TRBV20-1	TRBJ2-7	TGCAGTGCTGACCCTAGCGGGACTTCCTACGAGCAGTACTTC	CSADPSGTSYEQYF
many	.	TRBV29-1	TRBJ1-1	TGCAGCGTTAGGGGGGTGAACACTGAAGCTTTCTTT	CSVRGVNTEAFF
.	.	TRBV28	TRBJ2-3	TGTGCCAGCAGTTTATGGTCCGCTCCTATTTTT	CASSLWSAPIF
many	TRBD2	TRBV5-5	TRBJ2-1	TGTGCCAGCAGCTTCTCGTTAGCGGGAGGTAGAAACAATGAGCAGTTCTTC	CASSFSLAGGRNNEQFF
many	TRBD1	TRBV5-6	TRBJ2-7	TGTGCCAGCAGCTTTAGGGTTTCCCCCCGGACAGGAAGGAGGTACGAGCAGTACTTC	CASSFRVSPRTGRRYEQYF
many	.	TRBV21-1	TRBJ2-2	TGTGCCAGCATTTCGGGAGGGACGAACACCGGGGAGCTGTTTTTT	CASISGGTNTGELFF
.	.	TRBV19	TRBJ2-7	TGTGCCAGTAGGGGGACAAGATCCTACGAGCAGTACTTC	CASRGTRSYEQYF
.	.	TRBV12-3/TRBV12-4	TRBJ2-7	TGTGCCAGCAGTTTTCGACCACCGACCTACGAGCAGTACTTC	CASSFRPPTYEQYF
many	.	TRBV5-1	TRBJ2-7	TGCGCCAGCAGCTTGGGCGGCTTCGACGAGCAGTACTTC	CASSLGGFDEQYF
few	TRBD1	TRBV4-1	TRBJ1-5	TGCGCCAGCAGCCGGGACAGAGATAGCAATCAGCCCCAGCATTTT	CASSRDRDSNQPQHF
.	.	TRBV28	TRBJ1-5	TGTGCCAGCACCCCCAGCCCCAATCAGCCCCAGCATTTT	CASTPSPNQPQHF
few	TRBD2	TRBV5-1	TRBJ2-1	TGCGCCAGCAGCTTCTCAGCGGGGTTGGGATTAAATGAGCAGTTCTTC	CASSFSAGLGLNEQFF
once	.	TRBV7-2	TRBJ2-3	TGTGCCAGCAGCTTAGAGTCCCTAGGGGTAACAGATACGCAGTATTTT	CASSLESLGVTDTQYF
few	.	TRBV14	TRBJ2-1	TGTGCCAGCAGCCTCGGGCAGTTCTACAATGAGCAGTTCTTC	CASSLGQFYNEQFF
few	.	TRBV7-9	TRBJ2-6	TGTGCCAGCAGCGAACGCTCTGGGGCCAACGTCCTGACTTTC	CASSERSGANVLTF
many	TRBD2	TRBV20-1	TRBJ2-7	TGCAGTGCTAGGCCAATTCCCGGGACTAGCGGGAGGTCTTCCTACGAGCAGTACTTC	CSARPIPGTSGRSSYEQYF
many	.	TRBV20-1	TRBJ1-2	TGCAGTGCAAGTACACTGGACTATGGCTACACCTTC	CSASTLDYGYTF
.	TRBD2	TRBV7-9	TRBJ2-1	TGTGCCAGCAGCTTACTGGCTAGCGGGAGGGATGAGCAGTTCTTC	CASSLLASGRDEQFF
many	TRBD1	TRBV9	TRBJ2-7	TGTGCCAGCAGCGCCCTGGGGACAGGGTTCGAGCAGTACTTC	CASSALGTGFEQYF
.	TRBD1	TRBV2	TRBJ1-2	TGTGCCAGCAGCAGTTGGGACAGGGGATATGGCTACACCTTC	CASSSWDRGYGYTF
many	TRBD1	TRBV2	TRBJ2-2	TGTGCCAGCAGGTTAGGACAGGGAGGCACCGGGGAGCTGTTTTTT	CASRLGQGGTGELFF
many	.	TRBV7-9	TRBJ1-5	TGTGCCAGCAGCTTACTCGGAGGGAACAATCAGCCCCAGCATTTT	CASSLLGGNNQPQHF
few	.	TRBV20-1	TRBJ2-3	TGCACCACAGTGCTAGGTGGGGAGCCAGATACGCAGTATTTT	CTTVLGGEPDTQYF
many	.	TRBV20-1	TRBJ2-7	TGCAGCGCCGCCAGCTCGTACGAGCAGTACTTC	CSAASSYEQYF
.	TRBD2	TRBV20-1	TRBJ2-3	TGCAGTGCTGGACGAGTAGCGGGGAGCAGCACAGATACGCAGTATTTT	CSAGRVAGSSTDTQYF
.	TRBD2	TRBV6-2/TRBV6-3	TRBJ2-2	TGTGCCAGCAGCCCGTACCCCTATGAACCGGCTAGCGGGAGACCCGGGGAGCTGTTTTTT	CASSPYPYEPASGRPGELFF
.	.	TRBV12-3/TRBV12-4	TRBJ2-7	TGTGCCAGCAGTTGGGACTTACCCTCCTACGAGCAGTACTTC	CASSWDLPSYEQYF
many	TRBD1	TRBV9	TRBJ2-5	TGTGCCAGCAGCGAGGGACAGCAGGAGACCCAGTACTTC	CASSEGQQETQYF
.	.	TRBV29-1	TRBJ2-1	TGCAGCGACGGTCTAGCCAACCACAATGAGCAGTTCTTC	CSDGLANHNEQFF
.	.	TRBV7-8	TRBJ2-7	TGTGCCAGCAGCCCCATCACTGGCCTCCCCTACGAGCAGTACTTC	CASSPITGLPYEQYF
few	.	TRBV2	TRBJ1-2	TGTGCCAGCAGCGCACAGGGTTCTGACTATGGCTACACCTTC	CASSAQGSDYGYTF
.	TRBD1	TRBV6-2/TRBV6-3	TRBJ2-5	TGTGCCACCGGACAGGGCGCGGAGACCCAGTACTTC	CATGQGAETQYF
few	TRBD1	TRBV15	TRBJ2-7	TGTGCCACCAGCAGATCCGGGACAGGGTCTCGCGAGCAGTACTTC	CATSRSGTGSREQYF
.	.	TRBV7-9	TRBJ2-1	TGTGCCAGCAGCTTCTTCGATGAGCAGTTCTTC	CASSFFDEQFF
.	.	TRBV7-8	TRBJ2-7	TGTGCCAGCAGCTTAGTGGGGGATGGGTACGAGCAGTACTTC	CASSLVGDGYEQYF
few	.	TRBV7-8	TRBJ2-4	TGTGCCAGCAGCTTAGGGGGATGGGTTTCCATTCAGTACTTC	CASSLGGWVSIQYF
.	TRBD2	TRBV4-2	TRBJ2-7	TGTGCCAGCAGCCAAGGGGCTAGCGGGACAAGCGAGCAGTACTTC	CASSQGASGTSEQYF
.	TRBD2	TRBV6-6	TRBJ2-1	TGTGCCAGCAAACTAGCGGCCCATGAGCAGTTCTTC	CASKLAAHEQFF
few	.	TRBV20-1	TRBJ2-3	TGCAGTGCACCCCTAGGGTCAGATACGCAGTATTTT	CSAPLGSDTQYF
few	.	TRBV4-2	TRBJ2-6	TGTGCCAGCAGCCAAGAAGCTACCGGGTGGGCCAACGTCCTGACTTTC	CASSQEATGWANVLTF
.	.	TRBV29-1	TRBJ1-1	TGCAGCGTCACGAAGGCCCCGGGGGCTGTCACTGAAGCTTTCTTT	CSVTKAPGAVTEAFF
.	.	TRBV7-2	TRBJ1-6	TGTGCCAGCAGCTTAGGGTCCAGCAATTCACCCCTCCACTTT	CASSLGSSNSPLHF
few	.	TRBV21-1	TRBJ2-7	TGTGCCAGCAGCAAATTATATGGGTTCCACGAGCAGTACTTC	CASSKLYGFHEQYF
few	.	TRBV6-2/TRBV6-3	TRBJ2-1	TGTGCCAGCAGCCCTGGGGGCGGGAGAACATACAATGAGCAGTTCTTC	CASSPGGGRTYNEQFF
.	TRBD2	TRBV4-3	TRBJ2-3	TGCGCCAGCAGCCCCGCTTGGACTAGCGGGAGTAGCCCAGATACGCAGTATTTT	CASSPAWTSGSSPDTQYF
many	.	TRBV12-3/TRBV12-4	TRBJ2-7	TGTGCCAGCAGTTTAGGAGGGGGAGGCGAGCAGTACTTC	CASSLGGGGEQYF
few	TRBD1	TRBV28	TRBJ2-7	TGTGCCAGCAGTACCCGGACAGGGGGAGCTTTCTACGAGCAGTACTTC	CASSTRTGGAFYEQYF
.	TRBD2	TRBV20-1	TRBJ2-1	TGCAGTGCTAGAGTCGGCCCGCGGGGGGACGAACACAATGAGCAGTTCTTC	CSARVGPRGDEHNEQFF
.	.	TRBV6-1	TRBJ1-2	TGTGCCAGCAGTCAAGGACTCCTATACAACTATGGCTACACCTTC	CASSQGLLYNYGYTF